This T cell receptor beta chain is drawn from a study of T cells in Graves' hyperthyroidism and ophthalmopathy. Findings and limits, study-wide: Ophthalmopathy was identified by the model a median about 6.4 months ahead of onset. Most thyroid-expanded clonotypes above 0.001 were also found in blood.

Lactation, pregnancy, other autoimmune disease or uncontrolled infection excluded patients. This clonotype has ten or more counts. Its antigen is currently unknown. The V and J ends lost 2 bases and 5 bases respectively, with 13 bases between them. CDR1 SGHNT and CDR2 YYREEE come from the germline V gene (reference sequence). This CDR3 region has 14 residues. There were TCR beta CDR3 regions amplified from RNA transcripts. First-round RT-PCR targeting the TCR CDR3 was performed with the HTBI primer set. MiXCR, run by TCRdb on the multiplex PCR reads, gives a single entry per CDR3 protein. The sample has approximately 600,000 distinct CDR3 sequences, 11% to 15% seen once.

The chain uses TRBV5-4 and TRBJ1-1, with D perhaps TRBD1 (6 bases). The receptor's source is a woman in her twenties or thirties with Graves' hyperthyroidism that later progressed to Graves' ophthalmopathy. The sample was blood. CDR3 nucleotide sequence: TGTGCCAGCAGCTTACGGGGGCGCGTGACTGAAGCTTTCTTT. It is translated as CASSLRGRVTEAFF.